Listed here are 8 T cell receptor beta chains from one sample, sequenced in a study of siplizumab effects on memory and regulatory T cells. Generated by immunoSEQ multiplex PCR, the TCRdb table keeps only in-frame clones and is missing some. The sample has 75,000 to 100,000 clones, 90% to 95% seen once. Sequencing used non-Treg CD4+ T cells sorted from blood. Source of these receptors: a human donor in good health.

V and J are TRBV7-3 and TRBJ1-3, with D uncertain. The CDR3 contains 13 residues. The V and J ends lost 4 bases and 3 bases respectively, with 7 bases between them. Germline V gene data show CDR1 as SGHTA and CDR2 as FQGTGA. CDR3 amino acids: CASSSTRGNTIYF. Here the CDR3 DNA reads TGTGCCAGCAGCTCCACCCGTGGAAACACCATATATTTT.

This chain joins TRBV7-8 and TRBJ2-2; TRBD2 agrees at 9 bases. The germline V gene has CDR1 SGHVS and CDR2 FQNEAQ. V was clipped by 3 bases and J by 3 bases; unmatched bases: 2. This CDR3 has 15 amino acids. The CDR3: CASSFSGRYTGELFF. CDR3 DNA sequence: TGTGCCAGCAGCTTTAGCGGGAGATACACCGGGGAGCTGTTTTTT.

This clone turned up a few times. The chain employs TRBV7-6 and TRBJ1-1; D is perhaps TRBD1 (6 bases). The CDR3 extends over 15 amino acids. Trimming removed 1 base at V and 3 bases at J, with 12 bases between. Germline V gene data show CDR1 as SGHVS and CDR2 as FNYEAQ. CDR3 nucleotide sequence: TGTGCCAGCAGCTTAGTAAGGGGGGAGGACACTGAAGCTTTCTTT. Its translation is CASSLVRGEDTEAFF.

The genes are TRBV11-2 and TRBJ1-1; D unclear. Per the germline V gene, CDR1 is SGHAT and CDR2 is FQNNGV. V was cut by 4 bases and J by 7 bases, with 16 bases left in between. The CDR3 has 14 residues. The DNA for the CDR3 is TGTGCCAGCAGCTCCCTTGGGAAGCCTCATGAAGCTTTCTTT. It translates to CASSSLGKPHEAFF. The entire variable domain, with the rest obtained from reference TRBV11-2 and TRBJ1-1, is as follows: EAGVAQSPRYKIIEKRQSVAFWCNPISGHATLYWYQQILGQGPKLLIQFQNNGVVDDSQLPKDRFSAERLKGVDSTLKIQPAKLEDSAVYLCASSSLGKPHEAFFGQGTRLTVV.

The chain links TRBV7-2 to TRBJ2-1; D may be TRBD2 (6 bases). The CDR3 spans 12 residues. The germline CDR1 and CDR2 sequences are SGHTA and FQGNSA. V lost 5 bases and J 8 bases, leaving 10 bases between the germline ends. CDR3 sequence: CASSETRDEQFF. The CDR3 nucleotides read TGTGCCAGCAGCGAGACTAGGGATGAGCAGTTCTTC.

This chain joins TRBV7-3 and TRBJ2-1; the D gene is possibly TRBD1 (5 bases). V was shortened by 3 bases and J by 8 bases, with 11 bases between the two germline ends. CDR3 size: 13 residues. Germline assignment: CDR1 SGHTA and CDR2 FQGTGA. CDR3 residues: CASSLGQLYEQFF. As DNA, the CDR3 is TGTGCCAGCAGCTTGGGGCAGTTGTATGAGCAGTTCTTC.

CDR3 in amino acids: CARDRGPESNQPQHF. The CDR3, as DNA: TGTGCCAGGGACAGGGGGCCAGAGAGCAATCAGCCCCAGCATTTT. The J gene is TRBJ1-5, the V gene TRBV28, with TRBD1 matching over 11 bases. Germline V gives CDR1 MDHEN, CDR2 SYDVKM. The V and J ends lost 9 bases and 1 base, in that order; junction bases with no gene match: 5. The length of the CDR3 is 15 residues.

The CDR3 DNA reads TGCGCCAGCAGCCAAGACGGTAAAGGGACCCAGGCCGGGGAGCTGTTTTTT. This translates into CASSQDGKGTQAGELFF. V gene TRBV4-1 combines with J gene TRBJ2-2, with D perhaps being TRBD1 or TRBD2 (5 bases each). Per the germline V gene, CDR1 is MGHRA and CDR2 is YSYEKL. The V gene lost 0 bases and the J gene lost 6 bases, with 17 bases spanning the gap. The CDR3 covers 17 residues.